The 18 T cell receptor beta chains reported below all come from one sample, sequenced in a study. Profiled with immunoSEQ multiplex PCR; TCRdb holds only in-frame clones, not every one. Of about 68,000 clones in the sample, over 85% were seen once. The sequencing input was PBMCs. Receptors originate from a man aged 40-49 years with rheumatoid arthritis.

V is TRBV7-2 and J is TRBJ2-3; 8 nucleotides line up with TRBD1. CDR3 size: 15 residues. The junction had 4 bases not matched to a gene; V was cut back by 5 bases and J by 0 bases. Per the germline V gene, CDR1 is SGHTA and CDR2 is FQGNSA. The CDR3 region is CASSHRQGSTDTQYF. CDR3 DNA sequence: TGTGCCAGCAGCCACAGACAGGGGAGCACAGATACGCAGTATTTT.

V is TRBV27 and J is TRBJ1-6; 11 nucleotides line up with TRBD1. Per germline, CDR1 MNHEY and CDR2 SMNVEV (reference sequence). The CDR3 sequence is 13 residues long. V shed 6 bases, J shed 9 bases, and the junction held 1 base outside the gene matches. CDR3 protein: CASRGQGASPLHF. The CDR3 DNA follows: TGTGCCAGCAGAGGACAGGGGGCTTCACCCCTCCACTTT.

The V gene is TRBV2, the J gene TRBJ2-3; TRBD1 matches at 7 bases. Germline V gene lookup returns CDR1 SNHLY and CDR2 FYNNEI. Trimming took 7 bases from V and 2 from J; bases not matched to a gene: 6. The CDR3 is made up of 14 amino acids. For the CDR3, the DNA is TGTGCCAGCACTTCGGGACAGTACACAGATACGCAGTATTTT. Translation gives CASTSGQYTDTQYF.

The V and J genes are TRBV6-5 and TRBJ2-5; D is ambiguous. The J call may not be correct, given that the DNA end is closer to TRBJ2-7. This CDR3 is 12 amino acids long. Germline-derived CDR1 and CDR2 are MNHEY and SVGAGI. In DNA, the CDR3 is TGTGCCAGCAGTTCAGAACGATACGAGCAGTACTTC. As protein: CASSSERYEQYF.

The chain has TRBV10-3 and TRBJ2-5, with 7 nucleotides matching TRBD1. After removal of 3 bases from V and 1 base from J, the junction contained 2 bases not matched to a gene. The CDR3 runs to 14 residues. Germline CDR1 is ENHRY and CDR2 is SYGVKD. CDR3 region: CAISEGQAQETQYF. In DNA, the CDR3 is TGTGCCATCAGTGAAGGACAGGCCCAAGAGACCCAGTACTTC.

V is TRBV27 and J is TRBJ2-2; D possibly uses TRBD1 or TRBD2 (6 bases each). Germline loops: CDR1 MNHEY, CDR2 SMNVEV (reference sequence). Trimming took 7 bases from V and 3 from J, leaving 12 bases between them. This CDR3 is built from 14 residues. CDR3 bases: TGTGCCAGCAATACGGGGGCGTACACCGGGGAGCTGTTTTTT. It codes for CASNTGAYTGELFF.

This chain joins TRBV6-5 and TRBJ2-7, with D maybe TRBD1 (6 bases). The CDR3 runs to 15 residues. Germline assignment: CDR1 MNHEY and CDR2 SVGAGI. V lost 6 bases and J 1 base, leaving 16 bases between the germline ends. CDR3 nucleotides: TGTGCCAGCAGGCCTGGACAGTGGAGATCCTACGAGCAGTACTTC. Translated, it gives CASRPGQWRSYEQYF.

In its sample, this clone was seen a few times. The V and J genes are TRBV7-8 and TRBJ1-5, with 8 bases identical to TRBD1. Per the germline V gene, CDR1 is SGHVS and CDR2 is FQNEAQ. The junction had 10 bases not matched to a gene; V was cut back by 4 bases and J by 5 bases. The CDR3 consists of 16 residues. The CDR3 nucleotides are TGTGCCAGCAGCTCACTACGGACAGGGAGAGATCAGCCCCAGCATTTT. Translating gives CASSSLRTGRDQPQHF. Looking up the rest from reference TRBV7-8 and TRBJ1-5 gives the full variable domain: GAGVSQSPRYKVAKRGQDVALRCDPISGHVSLFWYQQALGQGPEFLTYFQNEAQLDKSGLPSDRFFAERPEGSVSTLKIQRTQQEDSAVYLCASSSLRTGRDQPQHFGDGTRLSIL.

V and J are TRBV5-1 and TRBJ2-7, with D perhaps TRBD1 (6 bases). Trimming shortened V by 4 bases and J by 5 bases, and 22 bases separated the two germline ends. The germline gives CDR1 SGHRS, CDR2 YFSETQ. This CDR3 spans 16 amino acids. The CDR3 coding sequence is TGCGCCAGCAGCGCAATGGGGGCGGTAGTTCGTAACGAGCAGTACTTC. Protein product: CASSAMGAVVRNEQYF.

This clone came up a few times. This chain links TRBV9 with TRBJ1-1; TRBD1 is a possible D gene (5 bases). V lost 0 bases, J lost 5 bases, and 11 bases lay in between. CDR1 is SGDLS, CDR2 YYNGEE, per germline. There are 14 residues in the CDR3. In DNA form, the CDR3 reads TGTGCCAGCAGCGTAGTCGGGACTGGAACTGAAGCTTTCTTT. This translates into CASSVVGTGTEAFF.

This clone was detected only once. The CDR3 DNA follows: TGTGCCACCAGTGATTCCGACAGGGACTATGAGCAGTTCTTC. Amino acid sequence: CATSDSDRDYEQFF. The J gene is TRBJ2-1, the V gene TRBV24-1; tentative D call: TRBD1 (7 bases). This CDR3 spans 14 amino acids. Germline values: CDR1 KGHDR, CDR2 SFDVKD. The ends were cut back, 2 bases at V and 8 bases at J, with 12 bases in the middle.

The chain combines TRBV7-9 with TRBJ2-5; 11 bases fit TRBD2. There are 18 residues in the CDR3. Germline V CDR1 and CDR2: SEHNR, FQNEAQ (reference sequence). The V and J ends lost 4 bases and 1 base, in that order; junction bases with no gene match: 11. The chain's CDR3 is CASSSPGLAGGSQETQYF. CDR3 nucleotides: TGTGCCAGCAGCTCCCCCGGGCTAGCGGGAGGATCCCAAGAGACCCAGTACTTC.

For the CDR3, the DNA is TGTGCCACCAGGTCAGGGGACGGGGAGACCCAGTACTTC. Its protein product is CATRSGDGETQYF. J is TRBJ2-5 and V is TRBV24-1; the D gene is possibly TRBD1 (6 bases). The V and J ends lost 7 bases and 5 bases respectively, with 13 bases between them. CDR3 size: 13 residues. Germline V gene sequence: CDR1 KGHDR, CDR2 SFDVKD.

This chain connects TRBV6-5 to TRBJ1-1; the D is unclear. CDR1 and CDR2 (germline): MNHEY, SVGAGI. The CDR3 length is 14 residues. The V end was cut by 7 bases, the J end by 0 bases, with 12 bases between. The CDR3 spells CASKGHTVNTEAFF. CDR3 nucleotides: TGTGCCAGCAAAGGGCACACTGTGAACACTGAAGCTTTCTTT.

The rearrangement joins TRBV20-1 to TRBJ2-3; unclear D gene. Trimming removed 3 bases at V and 2 bases at J, with 6 bases between. The CDR3 is made up of 12 amino acids. Germline values: CDR1 DFQATT, CDR2 SNEGSKA (reference sequence). Here the CDR3 DNA reads TGCAGTGCTAGTGCCCTCACAGATACGCAGTATTTT. It encodes CSASALTDTQYF.

The chain recombines TRBV5-1 with TRBJ2-4; D tentatively fits TRBD1 or TRBD2 (5 bases each). Germline CDR1 and CDR2: SGHRS and YFSETQ. CDR3 length: 16 residues. V shed 3 bases and J shed 0 bases, with 13 bases lying between them. CDR3 nucleotides: TGCGCCAGCAGCTCTGGGACGGCTCTAGCCAAAAACATTCAGTACTTC. Its translation: CASSSGTALAKNIQYF.

This rearrangement joins TRBV19 to TRBJ2-1; 7 bases agree with TRBD1. The CDR3 spans 15 residues. Looked up from germline, CDR1 is LNHDA and CDR2 is SQIVND (reference sequence). J lost 1 base, V lost 4 bases, and 4 bases had no gene match. CDR3 protein: CASSTDRASYNEQFF. The CDR3 DNA follows: TGTGCCAGTAGTACCGACAGGGCATCCTACAATGAGCAGTTCTTC.

The chain couples TRBV30 to TRBJ2-1; TRBD2 matches at 13 bases. Germline CDR1 is GTSNPN and CDR2 is SVGIG (reference sequence). The CDR3 covers 15 residues. The ends lost 5 bases at V and 8 bases at J; junction bases unmatched: 9. This CDR3 is CAWSGLAGYGDEQFF. CDR3 in DNA: TGTGCCTGGTCGGGACTAGCGGGGTATGGCGATGAGCAGTTCTTC.